The 12 T cell receptor beta chains in this list originate from one sample, sequenced in a study of identical twins. Using its own MiXCR run on the 5' RACE reads, TCRdb lists one record per CDR3 protein. The sample holds 420,000 or so distinct CDR3 sequences, around 20% seen once. Sequenced material: naive T cells sorted from blood. These receptors originate from a man aged 50 to 60 in good health.

The chain links TRBV11-2 to TRBJ2-1; tentative D call: TRBD2 (7 bases). The CDR3 is 17 amino acids. Trimming took off 6 bases at V and 6 bases at J, with 24 bases between the two ends. Germline-derived CDR1 and CDR2 are SGHAT and FQNNGV. CDR3 nucleotides: TGTGCCAGCAGTAGCCGGGGGGCCCAAATCTACGGCAATGAGCAGTTCTTC. It yields the protein CASSSRGAQIYGNEQFF.

At least ten counts were recorded for this clonotype. This rearrangement joins TRBV29-1 to TRBJ2-2, with D unclear. The ends were cut back, 3 bases at V and 5 bases at J, with 10 bases in the middle. The CDR3 is 13 amino acids. Germline CDR1 is SQVTM and CDR2 is ANQGSEA. In DNA, the CDR3 is TGCAGCGTTGATGGGTGGGGTACCGGGGAGCTGTTTTTT. Translated, it gives CSVDGWGTGELFF.

In this sample, this clonotype turned up a few times. CDR3 nucleotide sequence: TGCGCCAGCAGTCCCTCCCGTCTAGCCTATGAGCAGTTCTTC. Residues: CASSPSRLAYEQFF. The chain is built from TRBV4-1 and TRBJ2-1; TRBD2 is a possible D gene (5 bases). The CDR3 length is 14 residues. The germline V and J ends were trimmed by 6 bases and 8 bases, with 17 bases remaining between them. Germline V gives CDR1 MGHRA, CDR2 YSYEKL.

This clonotype has more than one count but fewer than ten. V usage is TRBV12-3 or TRBV12-4 and J usage is TRBJ1-5, with TRBD1 identical over 7 bases. Germline trimming cut 7 bases from V and 4 bases from J; bases unmatched to any gene: 4. The CDR3 runs 13 residues. The CDR3 region has the DNA TGTGCCAGCAACCGACAGGGAAATCAGCCCCAGCATTTT. Encoded protein: CASNRQGNQPQHF.

This clonotype was seen repeatedly, ten times or more. The rearrangement uses TRBV5-1 and TRBJ2-7, with TRBD1 matching over 7 bases. CDR3 size: 18 residues. With 2 bases clipped from V and 3 bases from J, the junction kept 17 bases outside the gene matches. Looked up from germline, CDR1 is SGHRS and CDR2 is YFSETQ. The chain's CDR3 is CASSFDVTGERGHYEQYF. CDR3 bases: TGCGCCAGCAGCTTTGACGTTACAGGGGAGAGGGGCCACTACGAGCAGTACTTC.

This clonotype was observed many times. This sequence joins TRBV10-2 and TRBJ2-2; D unresolved. Trimming took 3 bases from V and 4 from J, leaving 12 bases between them. CDR3 length equals 15 residues. Germline V CDR1 and CDR2: WSHSY, SAAADI. The CDR3 bases are TGCGCCAGCAGTGATCGGGCGACCGGCACCGGGGAGCTGTTTTTT. Translation gives CASSDRATGTGELFF.

This chain joins TRBV20-1 and TRBJ2-3, with 7 nucleotides matching TRBD1. The germline V gene encodes CDR1 DFQATT and CDR2 SNEGSKA (reference sequence). The CDR3 covers 15 residues. The trim removed 5 bases at V and 5 bases at J, leaving 13 bases unmatched. The CDR3 DNA reads as TGCAGTGCTGTCAAACAGGGGCTTGGCATAGATACGCAGTATTTT. Translated: CSAVKQGLGIDTQYF.

The chain recombines TRBV28 with TRBJ2-7; D call uncertain. The germline V gene has CDR1 MDHEN and CDR2 SYDVKM. The CDR3 consists of 17 residues. Trimming took off 2 bases at V and 0 bases at J, with 17 bases between the two ends. The CDR3 DNA follows: TGTGCCAGCAGTTTAGTTCGAGGCAGGAGTTCCTCCTACGAGCAGTACTTC. Protein sequence: CASSLVRGRSSSYEQYF.

The J gene is TRBJ1-4, the V gene TRBV20-1; D possibly corresponds to TRBD1 (5 bases). From germline, CDR1 is DFQATT and CDR2 SNEGSKA (reference sequence). Trimming pared 5 bases from V and 8 bases from J, leaving 12 bases between. The CDR3 extends over 12 amino acids. CDR3 DNA: TGCAGTGCTCGGGTAGGGGTCGAAAAACTGTTTTTT. The encoded protein is CSARVGVEKLFF.

The chain recombines TRBV10-3 with TRBJ2-7; 13 bases map to TRBD2. Looked up from germline, CDR1 is ENHRY and CDR2 is SYGVKD. The CDR3 length is 16 residues. V shed 2 bases, J shed 2 bases, and the junction held 3 bases outside the gene matches. CDR3 residues: CAISEGLAGAPYEQYF. The CDR3 DNA is TGTGCCATCAGTGAGGGACTAGCGGGGGCCCCCTACGAGCAGTACTTC.

This rearrangement joins TRBV28 to TRBJ2-1; D call uncertain. Germline V gives CDR1 MDHEN, CDR2 SYDVKM. V was shortened by 3 bases and J by 4 bases, with 10 bases between the two germline ends. This CDR3 region has 14 residues. CDR3 bases: TGTGCCAGCAGTTTTGTACAGTCGTACAATGAGCAGTTCTTC. It translates to CASSFVQSYNEQFF. Looking up the rest from reference TRBV28 and TRBJ2-1 gives the full variable domain: DVKVTQSSRYLVKRTGEKVFLECVQDMDHENMFWYRQDPGLGLRLIYFSYDVKMKEKGDIPEGYSVSREKKERFSLILESASTNQTSMYLCASSFVQSYNEQFFGPGTRLTVL.

J is TRBJ2-1 and V is TRBV4-3, with 9 bases lining up with TRBD2. Per the germline V gene, CDR1 is LGHNA and CDR2 is YSLEER. Trimming took 4 bases from V and 7 from J; bases not matched to a gene: 2. The CDR3 has 13 residues. The CDR3 is CASSRTSENEQFF. CDR3 DNA sequence: TGCGCCAGCAGCCGGACTAGCGAGAATGAGCAGTTCTTC.